This TCR beta chain was sequenced for a study of blood T cell repertoires in COVID-19. Overall study: Some COVID-19 samples were acute and others convalescent; all came from the United States, Italy and Spain. PBMCs, B-cell-depleted T cells, or T cells were the source of the cDNA or gDNA that made up the material.

Original methodology: Nucleated cell counts were estimated from reference gene primer amplification. The table came from immunoSEQ multiplex PCR; TCRdb's copy has only in-frame clones and leaves some out. The V and J calls and clone size were taken over from that table, and D and trimming were inferred from the DNA. The sample records around 130,000 clones, about 82% being singletons. Germline CDR1 and CDR2: LNHNV and YYDKDF (reference sequence). This CDR3 is 16 amino acids long. Between the trimmed V and J ends, which lost 1 base and 2 bases, there was a span of 13 bases. The source material was peripheral blood. The clonotype was recovered from a man in his fifties or sixties with acute or convalescent COVID-19. The chain combines TRBV15 with TRBJ2-3; D may be TRBD2 (5 bases). CDR3 DNA sequence: TGTGCCACCAGCAGAGTTCTAGCCCCCCCCACAGATACGCAGTATTTT. Its protein is CATSRVLAPPTDTQYF. The whole variable domain, remainder taken from reference TRBV15 and TRBJ2-3, is DAMVIQNPRYQVTQFGKPVTLSCSQTLNHNVMYWYQQKSSQAPKLLFHYYDKDFNNEADTPDNFQSRRPNTSFCFLDIRSPGLGDTAMYLCATSRVLAPPTDTQYFGPGTRLTVL.